These 23 T cell receptor beta chains came from one sample sequenced in a study of shared clonotypes between healthy human individuals. Profiled with immunoSEQ multiplex PCR; TCRdb holds only in-frame clones, not every one. The sample holds 2.3 million or so clones, 85% to 95% seen once. Input material: naive CD4+ T cells from PBMCs. Subset here: CD45RA+ positively selected. The receptor set was obtained from a man aged 18-30 years in good health. Some clones in this sample may be carry-over from other donors' samples.

The chain employs TRBV7-2 and TRBJ1-2; 10 positions agree with TRBD1. Germline V gives CDR1 SGHTA, CDR2 FQGNSA. Trimming took 5 bases from V and 8 from J; bases not matched to a gene: 5. There are 13 residues in the CDR3. CDR3 bases: TGTGCCAGCAGCACCCGACAGGGGGCCGGCTACACCTTC. Protein: CASSTRQGAGYTF.

The chain has TRBV6-1 and TRBJ2-3, with 8 bases fitting TRBD1. CDR1 is MNHNS, CDR2 SASEGT, per germline. V dropped 1 base and J dropped 6; count of bases not matched to a gene: 6. CDR3 length: 15 residues. The CDR3 protein is CASSEVGQVLDTQYF. DNA of the CDR3: TGTGCCAGCAGTGAAGTGGGACAGGTGTTGGATACGCAGTATTTT.

The V and J genes are TRBV7-2 and TRBJ2-5; D gene unclear. Trimming cost V 3 bases and J 4 bases, with 9 bases left between them. CDR1 is SGHTA, CDR2 FQGNSA, per germline. The CDR3 is 13 residues long. For the CDR3, the DNA is TGTGCCAGCAGCTTTAAAGCCAGAGAGACCCAGTACTTC. Its translation: CASSFKARETQYF.

This clone has just one count. The gene calls are TRBV6-5 and TRBJ1-2; D is perhaps TRBD1 (5 bases). V was shortened by 7 bases and J by 8 bases, with 14 bases between the two germline ends. Germline CDR1 reads MNHEY; CDR2 reads SVGAGI. CDR3 length equals 12 residues. CDR3 nucleotide sequence: TGTGCCAGCACTTCCGACGGGGGGGGCTACACCTTC. Translated: CASTSDGGGYTF.

This chain joins TRBV30 and TRBJ2-5; D may be TRBD1 (5 bases). The V end was cut by 2 bases, the J end by 0 bases, with 13 bases between. Germline assignment: CDR1 GTSNPN and CDR2 SVGIG (reference sequence). The CDR3 runs 15 residues. CDR3 protein: CAWSRRQWYQETQYF. Written as DNA, the CDR3 is TGTGCCTGGAGTCGCCGACAGTGGTACCAAGAGACCCAGTACTTC.

This chain uses TRBV7-2 with TRBJ2-7, with TRBD2 identical over 12 bases. CDR3 length: 15 amino acids. V lost 5 bases and J lost 3; bases outside the gene matches: 5. Germline CDR1 reads SGHTA; CDR2 reads FQGNSA. CDR3 sequence: CASSIRTSGNYEQYF. Here the CDR3 DNA reads TGTGCCAGCAGCATCCGGACTAGCGGGAACTACGAGCAGTACTTC. The variable domain in full, completed from reference TRBV7-2 and TRBJ2-7, reads GAGVSQSPSNKVTEKGKDVELRCDPISGHTALYWYRQSLGQGLEFLIYFQGNSAPDKSGLPSDRFSAERTGGSVSTLTIQRTQQEDSAVYLCASSIRTSGNYEQYFGPGTRLTVT.

About this clone: Other DNA sequences from this sample encode an identical CDR3 as well. This chain joins TRBV2 and TRBJ1-2, with D hard to call. Between the trimmed V and J ends, which lost 4 bases and 7 bases, there was a span of 10 bases. CDR3 size: 12 residues. Looked up from germline, CDR1 is SNHLY and CDR2 is FYNNEI. The CDR3 region has the DNA TGTGCCAGCAGTGTCGGGGTGGCTGGCTACACCTTC. It specifies CASSVGVAGYTF.

This chain uses TRBV19 with TRBJ2-5; TRBD2 is a possible D gene (6 bases). This CDR3 is built from 15 residues. The germline V gene encodes CDR1 LNHDA and CDR2 SQIVND (reference sequence). Trimming stripped 7 bases from V and 5 bases from J, with 20 bases between. DNA for the CDR3: TGTGCCAGTACCCCCTACGGGACTGCCTCGGAGACCCAGTACTTC. Its translation is CASTPYGTASETQYF.

This chain connects TRBV15 to TRBJ1-1, with D maybe TRBD1 (6 bases). V shed 2 bases and J shed 7 bases, with 8 bases lying between them. From germline, CDR1 is LNHNV and CDR2 YYDKDF (reference sequence). The CDR3 loop spans 12 amino acids. DNA of the CDR3: TGTGCCACCAGCAGAAGGACAGATGAAGCTTTCTTT. Translation gives CATSRRTDEAFF.

CDR3 loop: CASSPRTSGRTSSLNEQFF. The DNA of the CDR3 is TGTGCCAGCTCACCCCGGACTAGCGGGAGAACCTCCTCGCTCAATGAGCAGTTCTTC. The rearrangement joins TRBV18 to TRBJ2-1, with TRBD2 identical over 13 bases. The germline V gene has CDR1 KGHSH and CDR2 LQKENI. The CDR3 sequence is 19 residues long. V shed 3 bases and J 6 bases; nucleotides not matched to a gene: 14. The full variable domain, with the rest looked up from reference TRBV18 and TRBJ2-1, is NAGVMQNPRHLVRRRGQEARLRCSPMKGHSHVYWYRQLPEEGLKFMVYLQKENIIDESGMPKERFSAEFPKEGPSILRIQQVVRGDSAAYFCASSPRTSGRTSSLNEQFFGPGTRLTVL.

This rearrangement joins TRBV10-3 to TRBJ2-7; maybe TRBD2 (6 bases). CDR3 length equals 15 residues. In germline, CDR1 is ENHRY, CDR2 SYGVKD. V shed 3 bases and J shed 2 bases, with 14 bases lying between them. The CDR3 sequence: CAISDIGGGTYEQYF. As DNA, the CDR3 is TGTGCCATCAGTGATATTGGCGGAGGGACCTACGAGCAGTACTTC.

This chain links TRBV18 with TRBJ1-2, with D maybe TRBD1 (6 bases). Looked up from germline, CDR1 is KGHSH and CDR2 is LQKENI. V lost 5 bases, J lost 2 bases, and 9 bases lay in between. The length of the CDR3 is 13 residues. The chain's CDR3 is CASSAGQNYGYTF. For the CDR3, the DNA is TGTGCCAGCTCAGCAGGACAGAACTATGGCTACACCTTC.

This chain's CDR3 is CSVGGMGAGGTDTQYF. In DNA form, the CDR3 reads TGCAGCGTGGGAGGGATGGGGGCGGGTGGCACAGATACGCAGTATTTT. The chain couples TRBV29-1 to TRBJ2-3, with a weak D call TRBD2 (7 bases). Germline V CDR1 and CDR2: SQVTM, ANQGSEA. CDR3 size: 16 residues. The V gene lost 6 bases and the J gene lost 1 base, with 20 bases spanning the gap.

The CDR3: CASSEGVRSRNQPQHF. CDR3 DNA: TGTGCCAGCAGTGAAGGTGTTCGTTCGCGCAATCAGCCCCAGCATTTT. The chain recombines TRBV25-1 with TRBJ1-5; D gene unclear. From germline, CDR1 is MGHDK and CDR2 SYGVNS. This CDR3 contains 16 residues. V lost 2 bases and J lost 2, with 13 bases in between. Supplemented by reference TRBV25-1 and TRBJ1-5, the full variable domain reads EADIYQTPRYLVIGTGKKITLECSQTMGHDKMYWYQQDPGMELHLIHYSYGVNSTEKGDLSSESTVSRIRTEHFPLTLESARPSHTSQYLCASSEGVRSRNQPQHFGDGTRLSIL.

The rearrangement uses TRBV5-4 and TRBJ2-5; the match to TRBD1 covers 10 bases. CDR1 and CDR2 (germline): SGHNT, YYREEE (reference sequence). There are 15 residues in the CDR3. The J segment lost 6 bases and the V segment lost 3 bases, leaving 8 bases of the junction unmatched. CDR3 in amino acids: CASSYRDRGGKTQYF. DNA for the CDR3: TGTGCCAGCAGCTACCGGGACAGGGGCGGTAAGACCCAGTACTTC.

This clone was found a few times. The chain has TRBV18 and TRBJ1-2; TRBD1 matches at 7 bases. Germline V CDR1 and CDR2: KGHSH, LQKENI. This CDR3 has 13 amino acids. The junction had 8 bases not matched to a gene; V was cut back by 3 bases and J by 10 bases. In DNA form, the CDR3 reads TGTGCCAGCTCACCTTTGGGGACAGAACCCTACACCTTC. It codes for CASSPLGTEPYTF.

V and J are TRBV28 and TRBJ1-2; perhaps TRBD1 as D (5 bases). Trimming shortened V by 8 bases and J by 4 bases, and 20 bases separated the two germline ends. This CDR3 is 15 amino acids long. From germline, CDR1 is MDHEN and CDR2 SYDVKM. In DNA form, the CDR3 reads TGTGCCAGCGCCTACTCTTACGTGGGGCGCTATGGCTACACCTTC. Translating gives CASAYSYVGRYGYTF.

The J gene is TRBJ2-7, the V gene TRBV9; D is perhaps TRBD1 or TRBD2 (5 bases each). The CDR3 loop spans 15 amino acids. Trimming shortened V by 4 bases and J by 0 bases, and 14 bases separated the two germline ends. CDR1 SGDLS and CDR2 YYNGEE come from the germline V gene. The CDR3 loop reads CASSQTGTPSYEQYF. CDR3 sequence (DNA): TGTGCCAGCAGCCAGACCGGGACGCCCTCCTACGAGCAGTACTTC.

The chain employs TRBV6-1 and TRBJ1-4; D not resolved. Germline V gives CDR1 MNHNS, CDR2 SASEGT. The V gene lost 8 bases and the J gene lost 3 bases, with 10 bases spanning the gap. The CDR3 sequence is 13 residues long. As DNA, the CDR3 is TGTGCCAGCCGGAGAGGGTCTAATGAAAAACTGTTTTTT. It is translated as CASRRGSNEKLFF.

This sequence joins TRBV5-1 and TRBJ2-1, with TRBD2 matching 9 bases. Trimming at V came to 3 bases and at J to 0 bases, leaving 7 bases not matched to a gene. Germline V gene sequence: CDR1 SGHRS, CDR2 YFSETQ. This CDR3 spans 17 amino acids. In nucleotides, the CDR3 is TGCGCCAGCAGCTCCGGGACTAGCATGAGCTCCTACAATGAGCAGTTCTTC. This translates into CASSSGTSMSSYNEQFF.

The rearrangement joins TRBV4-3 to TRBJ2-3; D tentatively reads TRBD1 or TRBD2 (6 bases each). With 4 bases removed from V and 0 bases from J, the gap between germline ends came to 20 bases. Per germline, CDR1 LGHNA and CDR2 YSLEER. The CDR3 is 18 amino acids. The CDR3 sequence is CASSPQRTAGTSTDTQYF. CDR3 nucleotides: TGCGCCAGCAGCCCCCAACGGACAGCGGGCACTAGCACAGATACGCAGTATTTT.

V is TRBV27 and J is TRBJ2-1; 8 nucleotides align to TRBD2. J lost 9 bases, V lost 2 bases, and 12 bases had no gene match. This CDR3 spans 16 amino acids. Per the germline V gene, CDR1 is MNHEY and CDR2 is SMNVEV (reference sequence). The CDR3 loop reads CASSLLAREGLSEQFF. As DNA, the CDR3 is TGTGCCAGCAGTTTACTCGCTCGGGAGGGCCTGAGTGAGCAGTTCTTC.

The chain is built from TRBV5-1 and TRBJ2-3; TRBD2 might be the D (6 bases). The CDR3 spans 16 residues. Germline V gene sequence: CDR1 SGHRS, CDR2 YFSETQ. Trimming pared 7 bases from V and 5 bases from J, leaving 23 bases between. The CDR3 sequence is CASAPGPRTRGDTQYF. In DNA, the CDR3 is TGCGCCAGCGCCCCCGGGCCCCGAACGCGGGGAGATACGCAGTATTTT. Drawing the rest from reference TRBV5-1 and TRBJ2-3, the complete variable domain is KAGVTQTPRYLIKTRGQQVTLSCSPISGHRSVSWYQQTPGQGLQFLFEYFSETQRNKGNFPGRFSGRQFSNSRSEMNVSTLELGDSALYLCASAPGPRTRGDTQYFGPGTRLTVL.